This T cell receptor (beta chain) appears in the sequencing data of a study of blood T cell repertoires in COVID-19. Background on the study: Acute-phase and convalescent COVID-19 samples originated in the United States, Italy and Spain. Sources were T cells, B-cell-depleted T cells, or PBMCs; the material itself was cDNA or gDNA.

Original analysis: Estimation of nucleated cell counts relied on the amplification of reference gene primers. Sequenced by immunoSEQ multiplex PCR; TCRdb stores in-frame clones only, minus some. The V and J calls and clone size are taken from that table; D and trimming were inferred from the DNA. The profile shows 200,000 to 250,000 clones, just over 85% of them singletons. This clonotype was sampled from a man younger than 35 with active or convalescent COVID-19. Sequenced material: peripheral blood.

The CDR3 region is CASRVGQGNQPQHF. CDR3 DNA sequence: TGTGCCAGCCGGGTCGGACAGGGGAATCAGCCCCAGCATTTT. This chain joins TRBV2 and TRBJ1-5, with 9 bases that match TRBD1. Germline V CDR1 and CDR2: SNHLY, FYNNEI. CDR3 length: 14 amino acids. With 8 bases clipped from V and 4 bases from J, the junction kept 6 bases outside the gene matches.